Listed below are T cell receptor beta chains from one sample, sequenced in a study of blood T cell repertoires in COVID-19. Profiled with immunoSEQ multiplex PCR; TCRdb holds only in-frame clones, not every one. The table shows around 250,000 clones, with approximately 85% occurring only once. The sequenced sample was PBMCs or T cells enriched from blood (not recorded which). These receptors were obtained from a woman in her 50s who had recovered from COVID-19. CDR3s include the opening cysteine and the closing phenylalanine or tryptophan. Each record gives: clone size, J gene, CDR3 length, D gene, V gene, CDR3 DNA, CDR3 protein. A D gene is named only where the DNA matches it firmly. The size entry is marked missing in some rows and otherwise reads once, few, many or a size class.

>.|TRBJ1-6|18|TRBD1|TRBV7-8
TGTGCCAGCAGCTCGAGGACAGGGTTTGGATCCTATAATTCACCCCTCCACTTT
CASSSRTGFGSYNSPLHF
>.|TRBJ1-4|16|.|TRBV18
TGTGCCAGCTCAGCCTTAACGACAGCTATTAATGAAAAACTGTTTTTT
CASSALTTAINEKLFF
>few|TRBJ1-1|15|TRBD1|TRBV30
TGTGCCTTCCGGACAGGGTCAATCCTAAACACTGAAGCTTTCTTT
CAFRTGSILNTEAFF
>.|TRBJ1-1|14|TRBD1|TRBV5-1
TGCGCCAGCAGCTTGCTCACGACAGGGTCTGAAGCTTTCTTT
CASSLLTTGSEAFF
>.|TRBJ2-3|14|TRBD1|TRBV5-1
TGCGCCAGCAGCCCCGGACAGGGTCGAGATACGCAGTATTTT
CASSPGQGRDTQYF
>.|TRBJ1-1|16|.|TRBV7-2
TGTGCCAGCAGCTTAGGGGCAGGGCGAGCGAACACTGAAGCTTTCTTT
CASSLGAGRANTEAFF
>.|TRBJ1-6|14|.|TRBV4-3
TGCGCCAGCAGCCAAAGAGGCTCCATTTCACCCCTCCACTTT
CASSQRGSISPLHF
>.|TRBJ2-5|14|TRBD2|TRBV19
TGTGCCAGTAGTATTGGGCGGGGGAGAGAGACCCAGTACTTC
CASSIGRGRETQYF
>.|TRBJ1-1|14|.|TRBV10-3
TGTGCCATCAGTGAAAAGGGAGTGAACACTGAAGCTTTCTTT
CAISEKGVNTEAFF
>.|TRBJ1-2|15|.|TRBV28
TGTGCCAGCGGCCTGGGCGGGCGCTCCCTATGGGGCTACACCTTC
CASGLGGRSLWGYTF
>.|TRBJ2-1|15|.|TRBV3-1/TRBV3-2
TGTGCCAGCAGCCAAGATACGAGGCGGAACAATGAGCAGTTCTTC
CASSQDTRRNNEQFF
>.|TRBJ1-6|16|.|TRBV18
TGTGCCAGCTCACCACTGTCGACAGATAATAATTCACCCCTCCACTTT
CASSPLSTDNNSPLHF
>.|TRBJ2-5|16|TRBD1|TRBV7-3
TGTGCCAGCAGCTTATACGGAGGACAGGCCTGGGAGACCCAGTACTTC
CASSLYGGQAWETQYF
>.|TRBJ2-2|15|.|TRBV19
TGTGCCAGTAGAAGTTTTACACCGAACACCGGGGAGCTGTTTTTT
CASRSFTPNTGELFF
>.|TRBJ1-1|14|.|TRBV11-1
TGTGCCAGCAGCTTAAGGAGGATGAACACTGAAGCTTTCTTT
CASSLRRMNTEAFF
>.|TRBJ1-2|14|.|TRBV11-3
TGTGCCAGCAGCTCCACCCGAGGGGGTCAGGTCTACACCTTC
CASSSTRGGQVYTF
>.|TRBJ2-7|15|TRBD1|TRBV6-5
TGTGCCAGCAGTTCCACCCCGGACAGGAAATACGAGCAGTACTTC
CASSSTPDRKYEQYF
>.|TRBJ1-5|15|TRBD1|TRBV6-4
TGTGCCAGCAGTGACCTCCGACAGGGCGCTCAGCCCCAGCATTTT
CASSDLRQGAQPQHF
>.|TRBJ2-3|16|.|TRBV9
TGTGCCAGCAGTATGGAGGGGCAACCTCCCTCAGATACGCAGTATTTT
CASSMEGQPPSDTQYF
>.|TRBJ2-5|15|.|TRBV11-2
TGTGCCAGCAGCTACAACTCAGGGGCGGTGGAGACCCAGTACTTC
CASSYNSGAVETQYF
>.|TRBJ1-6|19|.|TRBV12-2
TGTGCAAGTCGCTTAGTAAGCCCCGTTGAAGCAAACTATAATTCACCCCTCCACTTT
CASRLVSPVEANYNSPLHF
>.|TRBJ1-2|14|TRBD1|TRBV6-5
TGTGCCAGCAGAGTGTGGGACAGGGGTCATGGCTACACCTTC
CASRVWDRGHGYTF
>.|TRBJ2-3|17|TRBD1|TRBV18
TGTGCCAGCTCACCAAGGCAGGGGGCACAGAGCACAGATACGCAGTATTTT
CASSPRQGAQSTDTQYF
>.|TRBJ2-5|16|.|TRBV7-8
TGTGCCAGCAGCCCCCCTCGGTCAGGCCTACAAGAGACCCAGTACTTC
CASSPPRSGLQETQYF
>.|TRBJ1-5|15|.|TRBV7-2
TGTGCCAGCAGCTTAACCGGGGGACCTAATCAGCCCCAGCATTTT
CASSLTGGPNQPQHF
>once|TRBJ2-2|14|.|TRBV27
TGTGCCAGCAGTCTCTCGGCGAACACCGGGGAGCTGTTTTTT
CASSLSANTGELFF
>.|TRBJ1-2|14|.|TRBV19
TGTGCCAGTAGTATAGACAGCCCCGGGAATGGCTACACCTTC
CASSIDSPGNGYTF
>.|TRBJ2-1|14|.|TRBV7-2
TGTGCCAGCAGCTTAGCCCGGGAATACAATGAGCAGTTCTTC
CASSLAREYNEQFF
>.|TRBJ1-5|16|.|TRBV19
TGTGCCAGTAGTATAGATCCCCTCCGTCTAGCTCAGCCCCAGCATTTT
CASSIDPLRLAQPQHF
>.|TRBJ1-6|15|TRBD1|TRBV9
TGTGCCAGCAGCTATGGACAGGGCTATAATTCACCCCTCCACTTT
CASSYGQGYNSPLHF
>few|TRBJ1-4|14|.|TRBV7-8
TGTGCCAGCAGCGTACAGGGTCGGCAGGAAAAACTGTTTTTT
CASSVQGRQEKLFF
>.|TRBJ2-5|14|.|TRBV10-3
TGTGCCATCAGGAGGGCGGAGGGTGGAGAGACCCAGTACTTC
CAIRRAEGGETQYF
>.|TRBJ2-7|15|.|TRBV27
TGTGCCAGCAGTTCCCCTCATTGGCAGACCTACGAGCAGTACTTC
CASSSPHWQTYEQYF
>once|TRBJ1-5|14|.|TRBV18
TGTGCCAGCACAGGGACAATGGGACATCAGCCCCAGCATTTT
CASTGTMGHQPQHF
>.|TRBJ2-5|15|TRBD2|TRBV11-2
TGTGCCAGCAGCTTCAGCGGGGGGGCCTCAGAGACCCAGTACTTC
CASSFSGGASETQYF
>.|TRBJ1-4|16|TRBD1|TRBV5-1
TGCGCCAGCAGTCGACAGGGACGGGGTACTAATGAAAAACTGTTTTTT
CASSRQGRGTNEKLFF
>.|TRBJ1-2|12|.|TRBV30
TGTGCCTGGAGCAGACAGGCTGGGGGCTACACCTTC
CAWSRQAGGYTF
>.|TRBJ2-2|14|TRBD1|TRBV7-2
TGTGCCAGCAGCCGGACAGGGGAGACCGGGGAGCTGTTTTTT
CASSRTGETGELFF
>.|TRBJ1-1|15|TRBD1|TRBV4-3
TGCGCCAGCAGCCAAACGGGACAGGGGATAGGCCAAGCTTTCTTT
CASSQTGQGIGQAFF
>.|TRBJ1-2|12|.|TRBV6-1
TGTGCCAGCAGTGAACCCAGGGAAGGCTACACCTTC
CASSEPREGYTF
>.|TRBJ1-5|15|.|TRBV30
TGTGCCTGGAGTGTACAAACAGGGAGACGCCAGCCCCAGCATTTT
CAWSVQTGRRQPQHF